The rows below give T cell receptor beta chains drawn from one sample of a study of tumor-infiltrating lymphocytes in localized non-small cell lung cancer. Profiled with immunoSEQ multiplex PCR; TCRdb holds only in-frame clones, not every one. The sample holds several thousand clones, around three quarters seen once. Sequenced sample: uninvolved lung tissue not adjacent to the tumor. These receptors came from a human donor with non-small cell lung cancer. Each CDR3 is given with its conserved first and last residue. Each record gives: clone size, CDR3 length, D gene, V gene, J gene, CDR3 DNA, CDR3 protein. The D gene is left open where the match is weak. A row's size may be missing; if present it is once, few, many or a size class.

>-|14|-|TRBV19|TRBJ1-5
TGTGCCAGTAGTCCCCAACAAGGCAATCAGCCCCAGCATTTT
CASSPQQGNQPQHF
>-|16|-|TRBV7-8|TRBJ1-6
TGTGCCAGCAGCCCCCGGAGCACCGACCTGAATTCACCCCTCCACTTT
CASSPRSTDLNSPLHF
>-|14|-|TRBV7-8|TRBJ1-4
TGTGCCAGCAGCCCGACGGCAACTAATGAAAAACTGTTTTTT
CASSPTATNEKLFF
>few|15|-|TRBV7-3|TRBJ2-3
TGTGCCAGCAGCTTCGGGGTGGGGTTGGTTGATACGCAGTATTTT
CASSFGVGLVDTQYF
>-|16|-|TRBV4-3|TRBJ1-5
TGCGCCAGCAGCCAAGATGGCCCCCAACAGGGTCAGCCCCAGCATTTT
CASSQDGPQQGQPQHF
>-|15|-|TRBV7-9|TRBJ2-1
TGTGCCAGCAGCTTAGCGGGGGGGGCCAGAGATGAGCAGTTCTTC
CASSLAGGARDEQFF
>-|14|TRBD1|TRBV7-9|TRBJ1-5
TGTGCCAGCAGCCAGACAGGGCGGGGTCAGCCCCAGCATTTT
CASSQTGRGQPQHF
>-|13|-|TRBV9|TRBJ1-1
TGTGCCAGCAGCGTAGAGGCCTTTGGTGAAGCTTTCTTT
CASSVEAFGEAFF
>once|14|-|TRBV7-9|TRBJ2-7
TGTGCCAGCAGCTCGAGAGCGGACAGCTACGAGCAGTACTTC
CASSSRADSYEQYF
>-|12|-|TRBV6-5|TRBJ1-2
TGTGCCAGCAGTTTGACTGGTTATGGCTACACCTTC
CASSLTGYGYTF
>-|16|TRBD2|TRBV9|TRBJ2-2
TGTGCCAGCAGCCGGAGGGCGGGGGGAGACACCGGGGAGCTGTTTTTT
CASSRRAGGDTGELFF
>-|15|-|TRBV2|TRBJ1-1
TGTGCCAGCAGTGTAGCTCAGGGGTTGAACACTGAAGCTTTCTTT
CASSVAQGLNTEAFF
>-|19|-|TRBV11-3|TRBJ2-2
TGTGCCAGCAGCTTAGACGGCTGGTTGGGAGCAGCAACGACCGGGGAGCTGTTTTTT
CASSLDGWLGAATTGELFF
>-|15|-|TRBV6-6|TRBJ1-5
TGTGCCAGCTTTAGAGACAGGAGTAGCAATCAGCCCCAGCATTTT
CASFRDRSSNQPQHF
>-|17|-|TRBV5-1|TRBJ2-3
TGCGCCAGCAGCGGCGACACCCCAGGGGCTCCTACAGATACGCAGTATTTT
CASSGDTPGAPTDTQYF
>-|16|TRBD1|TRBV19|TRBJ1-2
TGTGCCAGTAGAATGGATCCGACAGGGGATAACTATGGCTACACCTTC
CASRMDPTGDNYGYTF
>-|16|-|TRBV11-1|TRBJ1-1
TGTGCCAGCAGCTTAGGGAGACAGGTCATGAACACTGAAGCTTTCTTT
CASSLGRQVMNTEAFF
>-|15|TRBD1|TRBV15|TRBJ2-1
TGTGCCACCAGCAGGACAGGGGGGCCTTACAATGAGCAGTTCTTC
CATSRTGGPYNEQFF
>-|13|-|TRBV30|TRBJ1-4
TGTGCCTGGAGTCGGCGGGTTAATGAAAAACTGTTTTTT
CAWSRRVNEKLFF
>-|15|-|TRBV9|TRBJ1-1
TGTGCCAGCAGCCAATCAAAAGGCGAGATCACTGAAGCTTTCTTT
CASSQSKGEITEAFF
>-|15|-|TRBV7-9|TRBJ1-5
TGTGCCAGCAGCTGGGGGGGAAATAGCAATCAGCCCCAGCATTTT
CASSWGGNSNQPQHF
>few|14|TRBD1|TRBV5-4|TRBJ2-4
TGTGCCAGCAGCTTGAAACAGGGGGCAAACATTCAGTACTTC
CASSLKQGANIQYF
>-|16|-|TRBV5-6|TRBJ1-3
TGTGCCAGCAGCGGGCAGGTTTTGCGCTCTGGAAACACCATATATTTT
CASSGQVLRSGNTIYF
>-|15|-|TRBV11-2|TRBJ1-3
TGTGCCAGCAGTTTGGACGCATTTTCTGGAAACACCATATATTTT
CASSLDAFSGNTIYF
>-|15|TRBD2|TRBV7-6|TRBJ2-2
TGTGCCAGCAGGGGGGGACTAGTGGGATCCGGGGAGCTGTTTTTT
CASRGGLVGSGELFF
>-|14|-|TRBV4-2|TRBJ2-7
TGTGCCAGCAGCCAGGTAGACGGCTCCTACGAGCAGTACTTC
CASSQVDGSYEQYF
>-|14|TRBD1|TRBV7-6|TRBJ2-1
TGTGCCAGCAGCTCCGGGACAGGGTCGAATGAGCAGTTCTTC
CASSSGTGSNEQFF
>-|16|-|TRBV7-3|TRBJ2-2
TGTGCCAGCAGCTTAATAGGGGGGGATCGCACCGGGGAGCTGTTTTTT
CASSLIGGDRTGELFF
>-|13|TRBD1|TRBV5-5|TRBJ1-5
TGTGCCAGCAGCACGGACAGGGTTCAGCCCCAGCATTTT
CASSTDRVQPQHF
>once|15|-|TRBV27|TRBJ1-4
TGTGCCAGCAGTTTGGGTTACACAGAAAATGAAAAACTGTTTTTT
CASSLGYTENEKLFF
>few|16|TRBD2|TRBV7-8|TRBJ2-3
TGTGCCAGCAGCCAAGCGGGGACTAGCGCCACAGATACGCAGTATTTT
CASSQAGTSATDTQYF
>medium-sized|18|TRBD2|TRBV28|TRBJ2-1
TGTGCCAGCAGTTTTGCGGCGGGGGGCTACCAGGATTACAATGAGCAGTTCTTC
CASSFAAGGYQDYNEQFF
>-|12|-|TRBV2|TRBJ1-2
TGTGCCAGTCAGGGGTTAGACTATGGCTACACCTTC
CASQGLDYGYTF
>few|15|-|TRBV14|TRBJ2-7
TGTGCCAGCAGCGTTCTTGGCGATCGCGCCTACGAGCAGTACTTC
CASSVLGDRAYEQYF
>-|16|-|TRBV19|TRBJ1-3
TGTGCCAGTAGTATCGGGCACCAAATCTCTGGAAACACCATATATTTT
CASSIGHQISGNTIYF
>-|15|TRBD1|TRBV7-2|TRBJ2-5
TGTGCCAGCAGCTTGAGGGGGCTAGGGCAAGAGACCCAGTACTTC
CASSLRGLGQETQYF
>once|18|TRBD1|TRBV7-3|TRBJ2-5
TGTGCCAGCAGCCCCTGGGGGGGGTGGGACAGGGAACGAGGGACCCAGTACTTC
CASSPWGGWDRERGTQYF
>once|12|-|TRBV6-5|TRBJ2-1
TGTGCCAGCAGTTACTCGAACCATGAGCAGTTCTTC
CASSYSNHEQFF
>-|14|-|TRBV19|TRBJ1-5
TGTGCCAGTATGCCCGGGGGGGGCAATCAGCCCCAGCATTTT
CASMPGGGNQPQHF
>-|11|-|TRBV7-9|TRBJ2-7
TGTGCCAGCAGCCCAATCTACGAGCAGTACTTC
CASSPIYEQYF
>-|14|-|TRBV27|TRBJ2-5
TGTGCCAGCAGTGTGGGACCGTACCAAGAGACCCAGTACTTC
CASSVGPYQETQYF
>-|15|TRBD1|TRBV9|TRBJ1-1
TGTGCCAGCAGCGTAGCAAGAGGACAGGGAACTGAAGCTTTCTTT
CASSVARGQGTEAFF
>few|12|TRBD1|TRBV29-1|TRBJ1-3
TGCAGCGTCGGGACAGGGCCGGACACCATATATTTT
CSVGTGPDTIYF
>few|16|-|TRBV4-3|TRBJ1-5
TGCGCCAGCAGCCAAGGGGGAGGGGCAAGCCGTCAGCCCCAGCATTTT
CASSQGGGASRQPQHF
>-|15|-|TRBV27|TRBJ1-6
TGTGCCAGCAGTTCAGAACCGGGGCGATATTCACCCCTCCACTTT
CASSSEPGRYSPLHF
>-|16|-|TRBV5-6|TRBJ2-1
TGTGCCAGCAGCTTGGATAGGGGGGAGATTTACAATGAGCAGTTCTTC
CASSLDRGEIYNEQFF
>-|15|TRBD1|TRBV4-2|TRBJ2-3
TGTGCCAGCAGCCTCCCGGGACAGGGGACAGATACGCAGTATTTT
CASSLPGQGTDTQYF
>-|16|-|TRBV27|TRBJ1-2
TGTGCCAGCAGTTTATCAGCCCAGTACGGAACCTATGGCTACACCTTC
CASSLSAQYGTYGYTF
>once|15|-|TRBV28|TRBJ1-3
TGTGCCAGCAGGTTAAGCTCGTCCGCTGGAAACACCATATATTTT
CASRLSSSAGNTIYF
>-|15|TRBD2|TRBV7-2|TRBJ2-5
TGTGCCAGCAGGGGAGGGACGGGGAACCAAGAGACCCAGTACTTC
CASRGGTGNQETQYF
>-|15|-|TRBV11-2|TRBJ1-5
TGTGCCAGCAGCTTAGATACCAGTTGGAATCAGCCCCAGCATTTT
CASSLDTSWNQPQHF